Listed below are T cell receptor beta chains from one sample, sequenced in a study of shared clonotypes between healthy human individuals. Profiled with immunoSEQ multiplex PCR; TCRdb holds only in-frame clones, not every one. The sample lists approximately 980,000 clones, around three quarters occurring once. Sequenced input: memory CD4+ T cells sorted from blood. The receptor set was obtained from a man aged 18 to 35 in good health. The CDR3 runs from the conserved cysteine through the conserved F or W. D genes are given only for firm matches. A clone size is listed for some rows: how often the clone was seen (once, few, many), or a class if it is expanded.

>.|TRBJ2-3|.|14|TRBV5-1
TGCGCCAGCAGCCGCGACCAGCTCACAGATACGCAGTATTTT
CASSRDQLTDTQYF
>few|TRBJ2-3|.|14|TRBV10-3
TGTGCCATCAGTGGGACAGGGAGGGCAGATACGCAGTATTTT
CAISGTGRADTQYF
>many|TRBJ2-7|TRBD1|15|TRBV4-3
TGCGCCAGCAGCCAAAACCGGGACAGTCCCTACGAGCAGTACTTC
CASSQNRDSPYEQYF
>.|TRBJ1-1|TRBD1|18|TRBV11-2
TGTGCCAGCAGCTTCTCCGCCGGGACAGGGGGCTTGAGCACTGAAGCTTTCTTT
CASSFSAGTGGLSTEAFF
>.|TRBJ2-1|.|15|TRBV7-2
TGTGCCAGCAGCTTAGCATCGGGACCCTACAATGAGCAGTTCTTC
CASSLASGPYNEQFF
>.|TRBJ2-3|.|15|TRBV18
TGTGCCAGCTCACCACTCTCAACTAGCACAGATACGCAGTATTTT
CASSPLSTSTDTQYF
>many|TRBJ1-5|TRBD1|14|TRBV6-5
TGTGCCAGGCGCCGGGACAGCAACAATCAGCCCCAGCATTTT
CARRRDSNNQPQHF
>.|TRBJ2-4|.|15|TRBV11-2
TGTGCCAGCAGCTCCCAGGACAGCCCTCTAAACATTCAGTACTTC
CASSSQDSPLNIQYF
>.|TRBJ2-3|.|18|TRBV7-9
TGTGCCAGCAGCAGTCCAACCGGGCTTAGAGCTAGCACAGATACGCAGTATTTT
CASSSPTGLRASTDTQYF
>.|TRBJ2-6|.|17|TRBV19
TGTGCCAGTAGTAGGGGACACCGAACGGTAGGGGCCAACGTCCTGACTTTC
CASSRGHRTVGANVLTF
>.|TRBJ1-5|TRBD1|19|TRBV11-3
TGTGCCAGCAGCGCAGCCCGGGACAGGGGGTATCTAGGCAATCAGCCCCAGCATTTT
CASSAARDRGYLGNQPQHF
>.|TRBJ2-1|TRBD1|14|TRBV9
TGTGCCAGCAGCCCCCAGACAGGGAGCAATGAGCAGTTCTTC
CASSPQTGSNEQFF
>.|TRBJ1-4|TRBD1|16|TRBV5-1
TGCGCCAGCAGCGCAAACATCGGGACAGTCGAGGGAAAACTGTTTTTT
CASSANIGTVEGKLFF
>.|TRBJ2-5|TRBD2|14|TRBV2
TGTGCCAGCAGTAGGACTAGCGGGAGGGAGACCCAGTACTTC
CASSRTSGRETQYF
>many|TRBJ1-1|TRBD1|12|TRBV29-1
TGCAGCGCAACAGGGGTACAAACTGAAGCTTTCTTT
CSATGVQTEAFF
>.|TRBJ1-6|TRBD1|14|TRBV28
TGTGCCAGCAATGGAGGACAGGGTAATTCACCCCTCCACTTT
CASNGGQGNSPLHF
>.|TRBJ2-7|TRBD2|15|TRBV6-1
TGTGCCAGCAGTACGCTAGCGGGAGTAGTCTACGAGCAGTACTTC
CASSTLAGVVYEQYF
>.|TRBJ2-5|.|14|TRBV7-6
TGTGCCAGCAGCTTAGAAACCCACCAAGAGACCCAGTACTTC
CASSLETHQETQYF